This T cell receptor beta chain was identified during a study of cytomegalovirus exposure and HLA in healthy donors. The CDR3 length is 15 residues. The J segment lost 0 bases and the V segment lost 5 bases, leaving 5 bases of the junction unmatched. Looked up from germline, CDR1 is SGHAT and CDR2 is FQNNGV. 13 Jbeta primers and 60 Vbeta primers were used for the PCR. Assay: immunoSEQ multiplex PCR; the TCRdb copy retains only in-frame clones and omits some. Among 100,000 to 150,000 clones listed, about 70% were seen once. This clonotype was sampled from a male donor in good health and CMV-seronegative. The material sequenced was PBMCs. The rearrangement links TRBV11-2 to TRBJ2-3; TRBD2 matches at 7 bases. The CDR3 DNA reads TGTGCCAGCAGCCCGAGCGGGGCCAGCACAGATACGCAGTATTTT. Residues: CASSPSGASTDTQYF.